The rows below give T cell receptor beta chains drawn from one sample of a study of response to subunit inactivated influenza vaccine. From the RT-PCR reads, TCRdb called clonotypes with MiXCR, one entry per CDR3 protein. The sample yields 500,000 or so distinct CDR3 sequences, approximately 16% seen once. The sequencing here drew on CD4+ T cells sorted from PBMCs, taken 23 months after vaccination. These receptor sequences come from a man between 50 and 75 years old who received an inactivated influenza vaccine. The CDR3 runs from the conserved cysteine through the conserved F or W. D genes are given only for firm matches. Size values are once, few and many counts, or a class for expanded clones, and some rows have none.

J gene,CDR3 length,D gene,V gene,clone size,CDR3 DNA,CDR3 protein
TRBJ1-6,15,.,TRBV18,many,TGTGCCAGCTCACCAGGACAAACCAATAATTCACCCCTCCACTTT,CASSPGQTNNSPLHF
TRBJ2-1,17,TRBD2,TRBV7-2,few,TGTGCCAGCAGCTCCCAACAATTACTAGCGGGGGAGAATGAGCAGTTCTTC,CASSSQQLLAGENEQFF
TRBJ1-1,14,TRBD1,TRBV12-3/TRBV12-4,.,TGTGCCAGCAGATGGACAGGGGCTCACACTGAAGCTTTCTTT,CASRWTGAHTEAFF
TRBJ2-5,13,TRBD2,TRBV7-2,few,TGTGCCAGCAGCTTAGCTACAGCGGGGGGGAAGTACTTC,CASSLATAGGKYF
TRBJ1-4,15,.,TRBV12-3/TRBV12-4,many,TGTGCCAGCAGTATGCGGACTGACTCTAATGAAAAACTGTTTTTT,CASSMRTDSNEKLFF
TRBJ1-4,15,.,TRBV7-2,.,TGTGCCAGCAGCTTAGGGCCAGTGGCTAATGAAAAACTGTTTTTT,CASSLGPVANEKLFF
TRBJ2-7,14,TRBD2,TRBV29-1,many,TGCAGCGTGCAACGCGGGGGAACTAGGAACGAGCAGTACTTC,CSVQRGGTRNEQYF
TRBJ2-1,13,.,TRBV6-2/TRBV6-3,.,TGTGCCAGCAGACTAGACGAATACTACGAGCAGTTCTTC,CASRLDEYYEQFF
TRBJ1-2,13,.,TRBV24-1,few,TGTGCCACCAGTGATGGGGGGCGGTCCACCTACACCTTC,CATSDGGRSTYTF
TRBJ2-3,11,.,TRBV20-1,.,TGCAGTGCCCTGACTGGGGATACGCAGTATTTT,CSALTGDTQYF
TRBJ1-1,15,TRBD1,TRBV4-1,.,TGCGCCAGCAGCCAAGGGACAGGGGGCCGGACTGAAGCTTTCTTT,CASSQGTGGRTEAFF
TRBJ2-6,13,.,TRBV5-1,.,TGCGCCAGCAGCTTTAGGGTCCGGAACGTCCTGACTTTC,CASSFRVRNVLTF
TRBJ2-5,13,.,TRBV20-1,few,TGCAGTGCTATGGCATCGCCCTACGAGACCCAGTACTTC,CSAMASPYETQYF
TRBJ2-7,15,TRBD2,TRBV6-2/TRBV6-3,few,TGTGCCAGCAGGCGTAGTAGCGGGAGCTCCTACGAGCAGTACTTC,CASRRSSGSSYEQYF
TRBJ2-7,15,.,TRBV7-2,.,TGTGCCAGCAGCTCGAAAGATGACAGGCGGTACGAGCAGTACTTC,CASSSKDDRRYEQYF
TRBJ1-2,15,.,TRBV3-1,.,TGTGCCAGCAGCCAAGCCGTGACAGTGAACTATGGCTACACCTTC,CASSQAVTVNYGYTF
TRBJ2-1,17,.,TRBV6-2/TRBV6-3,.,TGTGCCAGCACCACCGTTGAGCGGGCCTCAAACTACAATGAGCAGTTCTTC,CASTTVERASNYNEQFF
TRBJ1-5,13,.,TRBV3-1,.,TGTGCCAGCAGCCAAGGGCTTGGGCAGCCCCAGCATTTT,CASSQGLGQPQHF
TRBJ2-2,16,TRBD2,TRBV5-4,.,TGTGCCAGCAGCGGAAGACTAGCGGGAGGGCCCGGGGAGCTGTTTTTT,CASSGRLAGGPGELFF
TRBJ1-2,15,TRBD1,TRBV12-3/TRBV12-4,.,TGTGCCAGCAGCGTGGAGGGGGCCCAAAACTATGGCTACACCTTC,CASSVEGAQNYGYTF
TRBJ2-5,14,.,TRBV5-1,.,TGCGCCAGCAGCTCGATTGCAAGGTCGGAGACCCAGTACTTC,CASSSIARSETQYF
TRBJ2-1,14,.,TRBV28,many,TGTGCCAGCAGCACAGGGGAGGGCTACAATGAGCAGTTCTTC,CASSTGEGYNEQFF
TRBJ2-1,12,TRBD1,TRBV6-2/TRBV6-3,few,TGTGCCAGCAGGACAGGGGTCAATGAGCAGTTCTTC,CASRTGVNEQFF
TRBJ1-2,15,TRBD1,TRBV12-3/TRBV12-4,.,TGTGCCAGCAAGGACGGGACAGAGCTTAACTATGGCTACACCTTC,CASKDGTELNYGYTF
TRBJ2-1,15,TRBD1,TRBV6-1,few,TGTGCCAGCAGTCTGACAGGGGAGACCTACAATGAGCAGTTCTTC,CASSLTGETYNEQFF
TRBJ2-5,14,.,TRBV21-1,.,TGTGCCAGCAGCTTCCAAACGGGGGGCGCAACCCAGTACTTC,CASSFQTGGATQYF
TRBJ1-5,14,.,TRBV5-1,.,TGCGCCAGCAGCTACTCAGGGGCCAATCAGCCCCAGCATTTT,CASSYSGANQPQHF
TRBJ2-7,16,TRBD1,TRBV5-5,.,TGTGCCAGCAGCTTGGAGTCGCCTACAGGGGGCTACGAGCAGTACTTC,CASSLESPTGGYEQYF
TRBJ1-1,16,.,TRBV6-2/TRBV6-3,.,TGTGCCAGCACCCCCGGGGCAGGGGACGTGAACACTGAAGCTTTCTTT,CASTPGAGDVNTEAFF
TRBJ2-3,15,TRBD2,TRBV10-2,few,TGCGCCAGCGGGTGGGGGACTAGCGTCACAGATACGCAGTATTTT,CASGWGTSVTDTQYF
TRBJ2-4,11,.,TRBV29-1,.,TGCAGCTATACGGCGGGAAACATTCAGTACTTC,CSYTAGNIQYF
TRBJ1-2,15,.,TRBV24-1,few,TGTGCCACCAGTGACCCCAGGAAATTAAACTATGGCTACACCTTC,CATSDPRKLNYGYTF
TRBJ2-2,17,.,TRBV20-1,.,TGCAGTGCTAGGGCTTTTACAGGGTCCCTTAACACCGGGGAGCTGTTTTTT,CSARAFTGSLNTGELFF
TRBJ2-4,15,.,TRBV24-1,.,TGTGCCACCAGTGATTCTCAACTAGCCAAAAAGATTCAGTACTTC,CATSDSQLAKKIQYF
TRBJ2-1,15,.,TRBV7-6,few,TGTGCCAGCAGCTTAGGGTACGCAGACTACAATGAGCAGTTCTTC,CASSLGYADYNEQFF
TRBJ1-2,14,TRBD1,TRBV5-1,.,TGCGCCAGCAGCTTTGGGACAGGGGGAAGAGGCTACACCTTC,CASSFGTGGRGYTF
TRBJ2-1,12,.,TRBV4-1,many,TGCGCCAGCAGCCAAGAAGTGGGTGAGCAGTTCTTC,CASSQEVGEQFF
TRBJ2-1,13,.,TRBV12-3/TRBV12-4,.,TGTGCCAGCAGGTTCAGGGATCCCAATGAGCAGTTCTTC,CASRFRDPNEQFF
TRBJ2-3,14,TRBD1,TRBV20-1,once,TGCAGTGCTAGCGGGACAGGGGGACGAGATACGCAGTATTTT,CSASGTGGRDTQYF
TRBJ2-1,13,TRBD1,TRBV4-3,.,TGCGCCAGCAGCCAAGCAGGGGGCAATGAGCAGTTCTTC,CASSQAGGNEQFF
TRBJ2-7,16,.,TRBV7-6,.,TGTGCCAGCAGCCCCCTAACCGGGCGGACTGTTTACGAGCAGTACTTC,CASSPLTGRTVYEQYF
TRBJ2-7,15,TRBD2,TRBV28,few,TGTGCCAGCAGTTTCGGGGGGGCTCCTGCCTACGAGCAGTACTTC,CASSFGGAPAYEQYF
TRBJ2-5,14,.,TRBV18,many,TGTGCCAGCTCACCCGGGGGCCGGGAGGAGACCCAGTACTTC,CASSPGGREETQYF
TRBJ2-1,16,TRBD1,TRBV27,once,TGTGCCAGCAGTTTAACCCGGACAGGACGCTACAATGAGCAGTTCTTC,CASSLTRTGRYNEQFF
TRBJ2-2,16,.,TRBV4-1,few,TGCGCCAGCAGCCAACCCCAGCGCACAACCACCGGGGAGCTGTTTTTT,CASSQPQRTTTGELFF
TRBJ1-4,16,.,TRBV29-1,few,TGCAGCGTTGAAGATGAGGCAGGGACACAAGGCGGAAAACTGTTTTTT,CSVEDEAGTQGGKLFF
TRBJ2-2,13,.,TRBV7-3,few,TGTGCCAGCAGCTTAGGGGTTGGCGGGGAGCTGTTTTTT,CASSLGVGGELFF
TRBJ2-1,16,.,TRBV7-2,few,TGTGCCAGCAGCTTAGTTGTTTGGGGGGCGCAAAATGAGCAGTTCTTC,CASSLVVWGAQNEQFF
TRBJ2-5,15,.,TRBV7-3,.,TGTGCCAGCAGCTTAAACGTTAACAACCAAGAGACCCAGTACTTC,CASSLNVNNQETQYF
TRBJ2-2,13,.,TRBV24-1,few,TGTGCCACTATTGACAGGAACACCGGGGAGCTGTTTTTT,CATIDRNTGELFF
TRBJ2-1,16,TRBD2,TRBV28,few,TGTGCCAGCAGTTTATCCGGGACTAGCGGTTACAATGAGCAGTTCTTC,CASSLSGTSGYNEQFF
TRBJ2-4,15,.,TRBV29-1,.,TGCAGCGTTGAAGTGCAGACACTAGCCAAAAACATTCAGTACTTC,CSVEVQTLAKNIQYF
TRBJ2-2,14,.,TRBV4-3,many,TGCGCCAGCAGCCAAGTACTACTCACCGGGGAGCTGTTTTTT,CASSQVLLTGELFF
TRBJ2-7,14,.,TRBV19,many,TGTGCCAGTAGTATTACAGGAAGATGGTGGGAGCAGTACTTC,CASSITGRWWEQYF
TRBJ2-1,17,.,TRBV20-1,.,TGCAGTGCCCACCCCACCTCTGACGGGGGACCTGGGAATGAGCAGTTCTTC,CSAHPTSDGGPGNEQFF
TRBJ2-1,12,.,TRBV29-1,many,TGCAGCGCAGCGTGGGCTTACAATGAGCAGTTCTTC,CSAAWAYNEQFF
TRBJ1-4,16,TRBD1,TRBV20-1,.,TGCAGTGCCCCAACAAGGACAGGGGCGTATTACGAAAAACTGTTTTTT,CSAPTRTGAYYEKLFF
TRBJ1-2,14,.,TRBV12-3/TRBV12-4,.,TGTGCCAGCAGCCGTAATCGGGGGGCTCGTGGCTACACCTTC,CASSRNRGARGYTF
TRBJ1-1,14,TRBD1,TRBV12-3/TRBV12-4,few,TGTGCCAGCACCCCGACAGGGGGCGCCACTGAAGCTTTCTTT,CASTPTGGATEAFF
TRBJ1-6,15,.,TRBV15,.,TGTGCCACCAGGGAAAACGTAGGAGGGAATTCACCCCTCCACTTT,CATRENVGGNSPLHF